This T cell receptor (beta chain) was recorded in a study of blood T cell repertoires in COVID-19. Study-wide context: Sites across the United States, Italy and Spain contributed samples from acute and convalescent COVID-19.

Patients at the Seattle site were enrolled during active infection and followed longitudinally. This CDR3 has 16 residues. V shed 9 bases, J shed 8 bases, and the junction held 17 bases outside the gene matches. Per germline, CDR1 LNHDA and CDR2 SQIVND (reference sequence). In the original workflow: Amplification of reference gene primers provided the estimated nucleated cell counts. The table came from immunoSEQ multiplex PCR; TCRdb's copy has only in-frame clones and leaves some out. Clone size and V and J calls were adopted from that table, with D and trimming inferred from the DNA. The sample holds 150,000 to 200,000 clones, 79% seen once. This clone has more than one count but fewer than ten.

The chain links TRBV19 to TRBJ2-1; 9 nucleotides line up with TRBD1. Specimen: peripheral blood. The clonotype comes from a woman aged 55-75 years with COVID-19, enrolled during active disease. The CDR3 DNA is TGTGCCAGCTCCGCACCTAACAGGGGGCTTGCGGATGAGCAGTTCTTC. This encodes CASSAPNRGLADEQFF.